This TCR beta chain appears in the sequencing data of a study of cytomegalovirus exposure and HLA in healthy donors. This clone was recorded once. Its antigen is unidentified. The CDR3 contains 15 residues. V dropped 1 base and J dropped 3; count of bases not matched to a gene: 3. Germline V CDR1 and CDR2: SGHDT, YYEEEE. Notes on the study in general: Confirmation was obtained in vitro that three CMV-associated chains are specific for CMV antigens. Overall, approximately 150 TCR beta chains were annotated as cytomegalovirus-associated.

Measured with immunoSEQ multiplex PCR; TCRdb has only the in-frame clones, and not every one. The sample consists of some 150,000 clones, 87% of them appearing once. The source is a man aged 18 to 30 in good health and CMV-seropositive. Sequencing was performed on PBMCs. V is TRBV5-6 and J is TRBJ2-2, with TRBD1 identical over 7 bases. The CDR3 DNA reads as TGTGCCAGCAGCTTGTACAGGGGCTACACCGGGGAGCTGTTTTTT. Amino acid sequence: CASSLYRGYTGELFF.